This T cell receptor beta chain was recorded in a study of neoadjuvant anti-PD-1 for oral cavity cancer. About the study: Around day 43, patients without progression received a fourth nivolumab dose before surgery.

A note on this clone: Antigen: not known.

Study-wide results and caveats: PBMC Gini-index clonality exceeded responders' in non-responders post-nivolumab.

Documented time point: after neoadjuvant nivolumab, at surgical resection. Stage II-IVA oral cavity squamous cell carcinoma was new and untreated by systemic or radiation therapy. Per germline, CDR1 SNHLY and CDR2 FYNNEI. Trimming left V 5 bases short and J 9 bases short, with 11 bases between. CDR3 length: 12 residues. Data came from immunoSEQ multiplex PCR; TCRdb stores just in-frame clones and leaves some out. The sample includes about 14,000 clones, over 70% of them seen just once. The source was PBMCs, collected after nivolumab (anti-PD-1) treatment. The TCR was taken from a person aged 40 to 85 with oral cavity squamous cell carcinoma. This sequence joins TRBV2 and TRBJ2-1; D remains ambiguous. For the CDR3, the DNA is TGTGCCAGCAGTTTCCCCCCTGGTGAGCAGTTCTTC. This codes for CASSFPPGEQFF.